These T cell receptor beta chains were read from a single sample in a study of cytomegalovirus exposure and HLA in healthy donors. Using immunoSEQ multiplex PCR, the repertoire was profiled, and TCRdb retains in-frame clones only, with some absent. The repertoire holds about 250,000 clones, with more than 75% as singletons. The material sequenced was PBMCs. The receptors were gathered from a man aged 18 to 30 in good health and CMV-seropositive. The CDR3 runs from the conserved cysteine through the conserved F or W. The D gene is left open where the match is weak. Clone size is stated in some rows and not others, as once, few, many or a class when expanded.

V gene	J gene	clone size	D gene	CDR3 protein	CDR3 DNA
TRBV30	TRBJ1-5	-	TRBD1	CAWSGDYGQGNQPQHF	TGTGCCTGGAGTGGAGATTACGGACAGGGCAATCAGCCCCAGCATTTT
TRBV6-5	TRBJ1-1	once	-	CASSLQGLGTEAFF	TGTGCCAGCAGTCTACAGGGACTGGGCACTGAAGCTTTCTTT
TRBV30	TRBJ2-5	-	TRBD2	CATGGAGGPRQYF	TGTGCCACTGGTGGAGCGGGAGGCCCTCGCCAGTACTTC
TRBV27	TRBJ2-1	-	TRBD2	CASSSRPGLAYNEQFF	TGTGCCAGCAGTTCCCGGCCGGGACTAGCGTACAATGAGCAGTTCTTC
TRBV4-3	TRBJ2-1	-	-	CASSPHPGDNEQFF	TGCGCCAGCAGCCCCCACCCTGGGGACAATGAGCAGTTCTTC
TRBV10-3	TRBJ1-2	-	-	CAISDPLSNSPYGYTF	TGTGCCATCAGTGATCCCCTAAGTAACAGCCCTTATGGCTACACCTTC
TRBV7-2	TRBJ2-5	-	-	CASRRGPSQETQYF	TGTGCCAGCAGACGGGGTCCCAGCCAAGAGACCCAGTACTTC
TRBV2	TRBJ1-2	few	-	CASRGGKPGYTF	TGTGCCAGCAGGGGGGGGAAACCCGGCTACACCTTC
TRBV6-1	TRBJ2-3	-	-	CASRWGSTDTQYF	TGTGCCAGCAGATGGGGAAGCACAGATACGCAGTATTTT
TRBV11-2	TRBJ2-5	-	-	CASRFRENPFQETQYF	TGTGCCAGCAGGTTCCGGGAAAATCCGTTCCAAGAGACCCAGTACTTC
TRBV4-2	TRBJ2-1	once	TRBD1	CASSQESTGTGNNEQFF	TGTGCCAGCAGCCAAGAAAGCACCGGGACAGGGAACAATGAGCAGTTCTTC
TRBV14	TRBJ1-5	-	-	CASSQVWGRNQPQHF	TGTGCCAGCAGCCAAGTATGGGGGAGGAATCAGCCCCAGCATTTT
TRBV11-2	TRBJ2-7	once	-	CASSLKTSGYEQYF	TGTGCCAGCAGCTTAAAGACTAGTGGTTACGAGCAGTACTTC
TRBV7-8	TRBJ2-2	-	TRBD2	CASSLGLAGDTGELFF	TGTGCCAGCAGCTTAGGACTAGCGGGAGACACCGGGGAGCTGTTTTTT
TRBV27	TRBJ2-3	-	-	CASSFDGRSTDTQYF	TGTGCCAGCAGTTTCGATGGACGTAGCACAGATACGCAGTATTTT
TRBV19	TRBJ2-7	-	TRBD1	CASSPGTGAYEQYF	TGTGCCAGTAGTCCGGGGACAGGGGCCTACGAGCAGTACTTC